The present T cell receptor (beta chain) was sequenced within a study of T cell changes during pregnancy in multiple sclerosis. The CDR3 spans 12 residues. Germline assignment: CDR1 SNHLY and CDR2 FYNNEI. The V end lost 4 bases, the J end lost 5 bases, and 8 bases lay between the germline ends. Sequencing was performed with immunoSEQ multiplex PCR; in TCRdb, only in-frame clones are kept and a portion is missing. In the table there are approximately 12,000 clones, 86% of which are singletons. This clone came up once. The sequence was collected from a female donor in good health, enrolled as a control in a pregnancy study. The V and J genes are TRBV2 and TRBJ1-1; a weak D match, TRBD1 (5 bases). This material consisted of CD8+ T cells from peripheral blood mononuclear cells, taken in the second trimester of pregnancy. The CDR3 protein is CASSGGLTEAFF. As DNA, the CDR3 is TGTGCCAGCAGTGGGGGACTTACTGAAGCTTTCTTT.